Following are 5 T cell receptor beta chains from one sample sequenced in a study of molecular identifiers for immune sequencing clone quantification. TCRdb re-called the PCR reads through MiXCR, storing one row per CDR3 protein. Of 460,000 or so distinct CDR3 sequences listed, about 22% are singletons. The sample comprised naive CD8+ T cells from blood, with Jurkat cell RNA spiked in. Documented subset: FACS-sorted CD8+CD4-CCR7+CD45RA+ naive T cells. Receptors originate from a human donor in good health. Some libraries in this study had Jurkat cell RNA spiked in.

This clonotype was picked up a small number of times. The chain uses TRBV24-1 and TRBJ2-5; 14 nucleotides match TRBD2. The CDR3 has 19 amino acids. The V gene's germline CDR1 is KGHDR and CDR2 SFDVKD. V gave up 4 bases and J gave up 4 bases; unmatched junction bases: 13. The CDR3 here is CATSDPGLAGVNSGETQYF. The CDR3 nucleotides are TGTGCCACCAGTGACCCGGGACTAGCGGGAGTAAACTCTGGAGAGACCCAGTACTTC.

The CDR3 here is CAVGGSTNTGELFF. The CDR3 DNA reads TGTGCCGTCGGTGGGTCGACGAACACCGGGGAGCTGTTTTTT. V is TRBV11-1 and J is TRBJ2-2; D remains unclear. CDR3 size: 14 residues. The V gene lost 11 bases and the J gene lost 0 bases, with 13 bases spanning the gap. The V gene's germline CDR1 is SGHAT and CDR2 FQDESV (reference sequence).

This clonotype was detected only a few times. This rearrangement joins TRBV9 to TRBJ1-1; D unclear. CDR1 and CDR2 (germline): SGDLS, YYNGEE. The V and J ends lost 0 bases and 7 bases respectively, with 13 bases between them. This CDR3 is 14 amino acids long. The CDR3 nucleotides are TGTGCCAGCAGCGTAGTTTTTATCATGGGTGAAGCTTTCTTT. It codes for CASSVVFIMGEAFF. The variable domain in full, with the rest retrieved from reference TRBV9 and TRBJ1-1, is DSGVTQTPKHLITATGQRVTLRCSPRSGDLSVYWYQQSLDQGLQFLIQYYNGEERAKGNILERFSAQQFPDLHSELNLSSLELGDSALYFCASSVVFIMGEAFFGQGTRLTVV.

For this clonotype: The CDR3 ends on some other residue instead of the conserved phenylalanine or tryptophan, so this is likely a read error. The chain carries TRBV30 and TRBJ2-7; maybe TRBD1 (6 bases). Germline V gene data show CDR1 as GTSNPN and CDR2 as SVGIG (reference sequence). Trimming removed 0 bases from V and 4 bases from J, with 10 bases in between. This CDR3 contains 13 residues. Written as DNA, the CDR3 is TGTGCCTGGAGTGTGGGGCAGGGGTACGAGCAGTACCTC. Translated, it gives CAWSVGQGYEQYL.

A few counts support this clonotype. This rearrangement joins TRBV12-2 to TRBJ2-5; the D call TRBD1 from the table was never checked on the DNA. TRBV12-2 represents a pseudogene. This CDR3 region has 12 residues. CDR3 DNA sequence: TGTGCAAGTCGCCCCGGGGTCGAGACCCAGTACTTC. It specifies CASRPGVETQYF.